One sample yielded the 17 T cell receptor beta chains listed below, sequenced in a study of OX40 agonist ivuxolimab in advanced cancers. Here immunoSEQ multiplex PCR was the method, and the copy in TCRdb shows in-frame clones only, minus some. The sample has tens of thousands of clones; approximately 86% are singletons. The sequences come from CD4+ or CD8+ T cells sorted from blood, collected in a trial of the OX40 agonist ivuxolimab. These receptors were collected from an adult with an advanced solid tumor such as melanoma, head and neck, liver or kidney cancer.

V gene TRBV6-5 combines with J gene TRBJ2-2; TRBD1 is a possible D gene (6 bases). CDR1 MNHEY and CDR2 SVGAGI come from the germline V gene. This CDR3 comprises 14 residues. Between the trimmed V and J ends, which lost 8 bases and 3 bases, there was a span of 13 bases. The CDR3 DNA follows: TGTGCCAGCCTATCGACAGGATACACCGGGGAGCTGTTTTTT. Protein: CASLSTGYTGELFF.

Here the CDR3 reads CASSWGLTWGEQFF. The CDR3 region has the DNA TGTGCCAGCAGCTGGGGGCTTACTTGGGGTGAGCAGTTCTTC. The rearrangement links TRBV5-6 to TRBJ2-1; D might be TRBD1 (6 bases). Germline V gives CDR1 SGHDT, CDR2 YYEEEE. The V gene lost 3 bases and the J gene lost 9 bases, with 16 bases spanning the gap. The CDR3 length is 14 residues.

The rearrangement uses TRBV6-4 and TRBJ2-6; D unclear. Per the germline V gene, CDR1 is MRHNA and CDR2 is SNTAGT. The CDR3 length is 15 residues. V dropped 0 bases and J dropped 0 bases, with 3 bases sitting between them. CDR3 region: CASSDSSSGANVLTF. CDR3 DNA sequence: TGTGCCAGCAGTGACTCGAGCTCTGGGGCCAACGTCCTGACTTTC.

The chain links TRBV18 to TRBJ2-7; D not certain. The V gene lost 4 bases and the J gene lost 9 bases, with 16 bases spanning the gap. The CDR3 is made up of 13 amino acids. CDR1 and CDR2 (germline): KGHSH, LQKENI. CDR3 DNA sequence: TGTGCCAGCTCACATGGGAACGGCCAGGTGCAGTACTTC. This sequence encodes CASSHGNGQVQYF.

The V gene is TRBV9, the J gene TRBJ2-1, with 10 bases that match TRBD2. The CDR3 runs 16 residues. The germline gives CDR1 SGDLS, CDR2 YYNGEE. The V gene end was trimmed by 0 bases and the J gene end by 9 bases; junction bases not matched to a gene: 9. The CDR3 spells CASSVGQAGGLGEQFF. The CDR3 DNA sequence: TGTGCCAGCAGCGTAGGTCAAGCGGGAGGGCTTGGTGAGCAGTTCTTC. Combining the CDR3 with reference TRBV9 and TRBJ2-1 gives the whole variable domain DSGVTQTPKHLITATGQRVTLRCSPRSGDLSVYWYQQSLDQGLQFLIQYYNGEERAKGNILERFSAQQFPDLHSELNLSSLELGDSALYFCASSVGQAGGLGEQFFGPGTRLTVL.

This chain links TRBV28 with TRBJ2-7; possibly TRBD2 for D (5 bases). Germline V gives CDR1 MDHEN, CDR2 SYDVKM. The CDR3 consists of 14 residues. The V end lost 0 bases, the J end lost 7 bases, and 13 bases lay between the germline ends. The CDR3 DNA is TGTGCCAGCAGTTTATGGGCGGGTATGGGAGAGCAGTACTTC. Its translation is CASSLWAGMGEQYF.

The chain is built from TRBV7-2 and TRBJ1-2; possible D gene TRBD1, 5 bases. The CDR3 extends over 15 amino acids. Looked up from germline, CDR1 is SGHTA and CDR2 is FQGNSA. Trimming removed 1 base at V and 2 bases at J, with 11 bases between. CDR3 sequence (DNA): TGTGCCAGCAGCTTAGTAGGATCAGGGAACTATGGCTACACCTTC. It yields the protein CASSLVGSGNYGYTF.

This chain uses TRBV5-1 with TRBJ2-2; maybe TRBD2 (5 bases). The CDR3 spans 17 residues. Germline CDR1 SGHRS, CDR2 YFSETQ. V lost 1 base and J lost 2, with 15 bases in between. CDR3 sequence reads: CASSLLAIQPNTGELFF. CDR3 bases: TGCGCCAGCAGCTTGCTAGCCATACAACCCAACACCGGGGAGCTGTTTTTT.

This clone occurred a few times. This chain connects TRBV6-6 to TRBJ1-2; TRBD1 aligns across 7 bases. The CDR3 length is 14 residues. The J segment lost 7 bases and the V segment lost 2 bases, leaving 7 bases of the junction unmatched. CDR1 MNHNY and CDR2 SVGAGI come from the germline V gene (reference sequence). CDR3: CASSYRQGPGGYTF. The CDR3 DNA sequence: TGTGCCAGCAGTTACCGACAGGGTCCCGGTGGCTACACCTTC.

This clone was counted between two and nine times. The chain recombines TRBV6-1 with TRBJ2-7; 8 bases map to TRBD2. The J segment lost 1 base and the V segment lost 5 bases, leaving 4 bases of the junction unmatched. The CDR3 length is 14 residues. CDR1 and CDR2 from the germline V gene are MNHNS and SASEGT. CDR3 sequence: CASSFGGVSYEQYF. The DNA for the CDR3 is TGTGCCAGCAGTTTCGGGGGGGTTTCCTACGAGCAGTACTTC.

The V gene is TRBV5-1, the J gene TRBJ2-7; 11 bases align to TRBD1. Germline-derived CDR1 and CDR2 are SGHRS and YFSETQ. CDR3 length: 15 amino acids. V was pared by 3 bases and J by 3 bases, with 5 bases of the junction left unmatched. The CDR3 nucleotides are TGCGCCAGCAGCTCAGGGACAGGGGGGTTCTACGAGCAGTACTTC. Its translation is CASSSGTGGFYEQYF.

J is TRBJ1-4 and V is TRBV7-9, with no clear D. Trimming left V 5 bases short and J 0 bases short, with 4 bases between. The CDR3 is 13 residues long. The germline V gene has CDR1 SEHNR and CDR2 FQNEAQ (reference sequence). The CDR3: CASSPPTNEKLFF. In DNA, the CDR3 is TGTGCCAGCAGCCCGCCAACTAATGAAAAACTGTTTTTT.

CDR3 nucleotides: TGCGCCAGCAGCCAAGATATGGCAGGGGGCAACGTCAACATTCAGTACTTC. This sequence encodes CASSQDMAGGNVNIQYF. The V call is TRBV4-1, the J call TRBJ2-4; 8 positions agree with TRBD1. The CDR3 length is 17 residues. CDR1 and CDR2 (germline): MGHRA, YSYEKL. Unmatched junction bases numbered 11, after V lost 0 bases and J lost 7 bases.

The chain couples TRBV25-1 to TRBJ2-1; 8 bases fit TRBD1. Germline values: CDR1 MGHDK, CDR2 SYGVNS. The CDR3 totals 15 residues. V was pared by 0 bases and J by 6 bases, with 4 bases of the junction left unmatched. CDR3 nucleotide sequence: TGTGCCAGCAGTGAATATCGGACAGGGTCCAATGAGCAGTTCTTC. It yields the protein CASSEYRTGSNEQFF.

CDR3 sequence (DNA): TGTGCCAGCCTAGACCCTCCGACCCAAAACGTCCTGACTTTC. Translating it yields CASLDPPTQNVLTF. The chain couples TRBV6-6 to TRBJ2-6; no definite D call. Germline loops: CDR1 MNHNY, CDR2 SVGAGI (reference sequence). V was cut by 8 bases and J by 10 bases, with 18 bases left in between. The CDR3 extends over 14 amino acids.

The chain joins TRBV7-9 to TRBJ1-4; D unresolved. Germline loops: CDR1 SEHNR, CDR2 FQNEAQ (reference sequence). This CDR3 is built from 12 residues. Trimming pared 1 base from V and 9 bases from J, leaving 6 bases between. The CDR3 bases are TGTGCCAGCAGCTTAGACCGCCAAAAACTGTTTTTT. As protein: CASSLDRQKLFF.

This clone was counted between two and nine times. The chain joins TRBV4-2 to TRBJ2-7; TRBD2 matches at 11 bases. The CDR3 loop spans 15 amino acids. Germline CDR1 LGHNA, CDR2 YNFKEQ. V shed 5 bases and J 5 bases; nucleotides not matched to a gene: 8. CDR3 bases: TGTGCCAGCAGCGTCGGGACTAGCGGACCAAACGAGCAGTACTTC. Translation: CASSVGTSGPNEQYF.